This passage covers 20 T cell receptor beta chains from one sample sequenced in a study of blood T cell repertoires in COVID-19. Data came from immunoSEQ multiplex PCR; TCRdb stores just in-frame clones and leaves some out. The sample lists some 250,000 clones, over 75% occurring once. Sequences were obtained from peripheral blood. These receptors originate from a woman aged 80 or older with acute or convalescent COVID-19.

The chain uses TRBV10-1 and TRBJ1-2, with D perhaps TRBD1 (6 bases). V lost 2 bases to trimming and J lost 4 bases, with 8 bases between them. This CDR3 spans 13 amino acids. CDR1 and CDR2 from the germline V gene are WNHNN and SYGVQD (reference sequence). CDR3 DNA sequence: TGCGCCAGCAGTGAGACAGGGACCTATGGCTACACCTTC. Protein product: CASSETGTYGYTF.

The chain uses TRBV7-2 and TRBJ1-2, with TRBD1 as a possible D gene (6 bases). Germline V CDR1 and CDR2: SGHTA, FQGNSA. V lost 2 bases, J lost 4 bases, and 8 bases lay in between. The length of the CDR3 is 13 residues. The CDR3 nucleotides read TGTGCCAGCAGCTTAATACAGGGCTATGGCTACACCTTC. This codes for CASSLIQGYGYTF.

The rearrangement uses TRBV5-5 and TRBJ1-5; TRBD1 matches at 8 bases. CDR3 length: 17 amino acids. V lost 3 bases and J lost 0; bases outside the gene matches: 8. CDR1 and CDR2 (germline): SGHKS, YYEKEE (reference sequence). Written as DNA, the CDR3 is TGTGCCAGCAGCTGGAGGCAGGGGGCCCATAGCAATCAGCCCCAGCATTTT. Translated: CASSWRQGAHSNQPQHF.

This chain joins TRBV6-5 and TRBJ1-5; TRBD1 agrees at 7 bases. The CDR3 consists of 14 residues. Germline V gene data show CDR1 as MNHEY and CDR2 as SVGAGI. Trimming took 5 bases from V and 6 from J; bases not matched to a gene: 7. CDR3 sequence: CASSTGRGSQPQHF. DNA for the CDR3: TGTGCCAGCAGTACCGGCAGGGGGAGTCAGCCCCAGCATTTT.

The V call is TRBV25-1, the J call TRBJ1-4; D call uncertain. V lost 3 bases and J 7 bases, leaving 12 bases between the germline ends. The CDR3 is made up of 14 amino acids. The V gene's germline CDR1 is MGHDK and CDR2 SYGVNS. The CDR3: CASSESGNGEKLFF. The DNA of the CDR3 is TGTGCCAGCAGTGAGAGCGGGAATGGTGAAAAACTGTTTTTT.

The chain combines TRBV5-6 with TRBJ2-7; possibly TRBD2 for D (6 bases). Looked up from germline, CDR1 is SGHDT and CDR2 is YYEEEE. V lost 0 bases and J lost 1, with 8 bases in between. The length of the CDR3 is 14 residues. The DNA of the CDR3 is TGTGCCAGCAGCTTGGCCCGGGGGTCCTACGAGCAGTACTTC. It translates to CASSLARGSYEQYF.

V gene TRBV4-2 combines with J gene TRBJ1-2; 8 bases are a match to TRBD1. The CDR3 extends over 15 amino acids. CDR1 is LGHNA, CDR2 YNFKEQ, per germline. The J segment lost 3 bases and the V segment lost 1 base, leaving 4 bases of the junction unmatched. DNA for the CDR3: TGTGCCAGCAGCCAAGGCCCAGGGGGCGACTATGGCTACACCTTC. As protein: CASSQGPGGDYGYTF.

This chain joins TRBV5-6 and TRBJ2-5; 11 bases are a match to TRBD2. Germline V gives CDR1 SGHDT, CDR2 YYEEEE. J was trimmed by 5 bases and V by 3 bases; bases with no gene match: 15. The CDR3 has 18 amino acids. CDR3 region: CASSSFTSGGRGWETQYF. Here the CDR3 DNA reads TGTGCCAGCAGCTCGTTTACTAGCGGGGGCCGAGGGTGGGAGACCCAGTACTTC.

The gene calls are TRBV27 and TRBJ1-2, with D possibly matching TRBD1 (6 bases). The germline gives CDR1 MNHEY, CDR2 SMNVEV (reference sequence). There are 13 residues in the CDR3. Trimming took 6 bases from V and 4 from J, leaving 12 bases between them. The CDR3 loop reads CASSRSGAYGYTF. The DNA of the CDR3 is TGTGCCAGCAGCCGCTCAGGGGCCTATGGCTACACCTTC.

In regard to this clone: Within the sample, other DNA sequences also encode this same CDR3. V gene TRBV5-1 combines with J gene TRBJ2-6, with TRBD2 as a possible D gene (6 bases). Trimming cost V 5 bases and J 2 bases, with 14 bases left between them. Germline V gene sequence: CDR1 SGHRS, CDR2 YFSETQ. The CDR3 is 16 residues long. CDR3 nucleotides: TGCGCCAGCAGTTCCGTATCGGGGGCTGGGGCCAACGTCCTGACTTTC. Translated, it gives CASSSVSGAGANVLTF.

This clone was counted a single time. CDR3 in amino acids: CASSIYPGTINTEAFF. Here the CDR3 DNA reads TGTGCCAGCAGCATCTACCCCGGGACAATTAACACTGAAGCTTTCTTT. V gene TRBV9 combines with J gene TRBJ1-1; D possibly corresponds to TRBD1 (6 bases). Looked up from germline, CDR1 is SGDLS and CDR2 is YYNGEE. The CDR3 is 16 residues long. V was cut by 4 bases and J by 2 bases, with 18 bases left in between. Using reference TRBV9 and TRBJ1-1 for the parts outside the CDR3, the full variable domain is DSGVTQTPKHLITATGQRVTLRCSPRSGDLSVYWYQQSLDQGLQFLIQYYNGEERAKGNILERFSAQQFPDLHSELNLSSLELGDSALYFCASSIYPGTINTEAFFGQGTRLTVV.

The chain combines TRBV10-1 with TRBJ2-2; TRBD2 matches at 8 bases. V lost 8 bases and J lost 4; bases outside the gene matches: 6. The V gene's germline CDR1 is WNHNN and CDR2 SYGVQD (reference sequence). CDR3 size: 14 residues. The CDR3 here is CASGVAGPTGELFF. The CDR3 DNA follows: TGCGCCAGCGGAGTAGCGGGACCCACCGGGGAGCTGTTTTTT.

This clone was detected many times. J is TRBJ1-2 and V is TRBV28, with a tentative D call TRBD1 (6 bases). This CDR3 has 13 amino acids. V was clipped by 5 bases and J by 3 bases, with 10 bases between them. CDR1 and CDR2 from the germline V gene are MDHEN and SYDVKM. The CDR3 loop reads CASSPQGYYGYTF. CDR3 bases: TGTGCCAGCAGTCCACAGGGCTACTATGGCTACACCTTC.

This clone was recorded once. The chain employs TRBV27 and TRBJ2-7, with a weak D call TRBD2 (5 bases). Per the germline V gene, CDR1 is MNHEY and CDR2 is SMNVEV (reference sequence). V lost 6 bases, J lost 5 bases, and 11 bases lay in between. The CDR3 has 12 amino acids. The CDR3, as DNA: TGTGCCAGCAGAAAGAGGGATCACGAGCAGTACTTC. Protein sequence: CASRKRDHEQYF.

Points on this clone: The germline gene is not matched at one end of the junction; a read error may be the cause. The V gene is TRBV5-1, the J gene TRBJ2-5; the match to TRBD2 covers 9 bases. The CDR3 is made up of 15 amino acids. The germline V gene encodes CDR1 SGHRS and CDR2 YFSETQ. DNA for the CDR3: TGCGCCAGCAGTTTGGGACTAGCCTTAAAAGAGACCCAGTACTTC. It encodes CASSLGLALKETQYF. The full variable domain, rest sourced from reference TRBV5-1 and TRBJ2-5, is KAGVTQTPRYLIKTRGQQVTLSCSPISGHRSVSWYQQTPGQGLQFLFEYFSETQRNKGNFPGRFSGRQFSNSRSEMNVSTLELGDSALYLCASSLGLALKETQYFGPGTRLLVL.

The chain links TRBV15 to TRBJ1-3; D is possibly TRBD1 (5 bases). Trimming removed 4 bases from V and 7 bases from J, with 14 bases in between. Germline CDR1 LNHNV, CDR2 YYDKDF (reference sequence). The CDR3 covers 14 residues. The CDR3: CATSKGAGGNTIYF. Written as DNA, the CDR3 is TGTGCCACCAGCAAAGGGGCTGGGGGGAACACCATATATTTT.

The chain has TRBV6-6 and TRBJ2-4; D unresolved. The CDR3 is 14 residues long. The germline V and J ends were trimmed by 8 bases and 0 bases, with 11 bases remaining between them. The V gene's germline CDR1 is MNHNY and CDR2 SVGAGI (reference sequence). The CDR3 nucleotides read TGTGCCAGCTCCGAATTACTAGCCAAAAACATTCAGTACTTC. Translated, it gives CASSELLAKNIQYF.

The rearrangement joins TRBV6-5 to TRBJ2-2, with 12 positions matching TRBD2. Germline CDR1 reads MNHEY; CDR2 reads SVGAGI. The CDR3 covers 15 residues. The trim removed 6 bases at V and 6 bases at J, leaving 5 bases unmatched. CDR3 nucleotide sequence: TGTGCCAGCAGCAGACTAGCGGGGGATCCCGGGGAGCTGTTTTTT. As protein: CASSRLAGDPGELFF.

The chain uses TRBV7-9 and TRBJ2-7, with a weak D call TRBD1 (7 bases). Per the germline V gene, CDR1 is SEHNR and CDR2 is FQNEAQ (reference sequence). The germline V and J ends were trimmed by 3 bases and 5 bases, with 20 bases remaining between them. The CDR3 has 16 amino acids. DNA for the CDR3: TGTGCCAGCAGCTTCACACAGGGGACTGGGCTCAACGAGCAGTACTTC. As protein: CASSFTQGTGLNEQYF. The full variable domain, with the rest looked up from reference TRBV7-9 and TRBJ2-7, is DTGVSQNPRHKITKRGQNVTFRCDPISEHNRLYWYRQTLGQGPEFLTYFQNEAQLEKSRLLSDRFSAERPKGSFSTLEIQRTEQGDSAMYLCASSFTQGTGLNEQYFGPGTRLTVT.

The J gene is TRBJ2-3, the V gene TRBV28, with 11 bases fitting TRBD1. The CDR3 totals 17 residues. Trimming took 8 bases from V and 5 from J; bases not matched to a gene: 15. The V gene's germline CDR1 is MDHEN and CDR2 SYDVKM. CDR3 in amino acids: CASHKRTGTGGIDTQYF. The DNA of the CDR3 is TGTGCCAGCCACAAACGGACCGGGACAGGGGGTATAGATACGCAGTATTTT.